Below, 15 T cell receptor beta chains from the same sample are listed, as sequenced in a study of T cells in tuberculosis. The data were produced by immunoSEQ multiplex PCR, yet TCRdb's version contains in-frame clones alone and is incomplete. The sample lists tens of thousands of clones, approximately 90% occurring once. Thawed, overnight-rested PBMC were stained with GMM-loaded CD1B tetramer, viability dye and anti-CD3, then sorted. CD1B tetramers were loaded with Rhodococcus equi-derived C32 glucose monomycolate. Input material: CD1b-GMM tetramer-negative cells sorted from PBMCs. Every receptor here comes from an adult woman with latent tuberculosis.

The chain links TRBV9 to TRBJ1-5; 7 bases map to TRBD1. Germline trimming cut 3 bases from V and 1 base from J; bases unmatched to any gene: 4. Per the germline V gene, CDR1 is SGDLS and CDR2 is YYNGEE. The CDR3 runs to 15 residues. The CDR3 DNA reads TGTGCCAGCAGCGAAACAGGGGACAGCAATCAGCCCCAGCATTTT. This translates into CASSETGDSNQPQHF. The entire variable domain, with the rest obtained from reference TRBV9 and TRBJ1-5, is as follows: DSGVTQTPKHLITATGQRVTLRCSPRSGDLSVYWYQQSLDQGLQFLIQYYNGEERAKGNILERFSAQQFPDLHSELNLSSLELGDSALYFCASSETGDSNQPQHFGDGTRLSIL.

This rearrangement joins TRBV5-1 to TRBJ1-1; weak D call: TRBD1 (6 bases). V lost 5 bases to trimming and J lost 6 bases, with 17 bases between them. Germline values: CDR1 SGHRS, CDR2 YFSETQ. CDR3 length: 14 amino acids. CDR3: CASRGAGLIAEAFF. CDR3 nucleotide sequence: TGCGCCAGCAGGGGGGCAGGGTTGATCGCTGAAGCTTTCTTT. The whole variable domain, remainder taken from reference TRBV5-1 and TRBJ1-1, is KAGVTQTPRYLIKTRGQQVTLSCSPISGHRSVSWYQQTPGQGLQFLFEYFSETQRNKGNFPGRFSGRQFSNSRSEMNVSTLELGDSALYLCASRGAGLIAEAFFGQGTRLTVV.

This clone was observed a single time. The junction departs from the called germline gene at one end, perhaps through a read error. The J gene is TRBJ2-1, the V gene TRBV7-2; maybe TRBD2 (6 bases). Germline loops: CDR1 SGHTA, CDR2 FQGNSA. The CDR3 sequence is 15 residues long. The DNA for the CDR3 is TGTGCCAGCAGCTTACGACTAGATTCCTTCAATGAGCAGTTCTTC. Its translation: CASSLRLDSFNEQFF.

J is TRBJ1-1 and V is TRBV21-1; the table calls TRBD1, which could not be checked here. TRBV21-1 is designated a pseudogene. This CDR3 region has 14 residues. The CDR3 region is CASSKHRVGTEAFF. The CDR3 coding sequence is TGTGCCAGCAGCAAACACAGGGTGGGCACTGAAGCTTTCTTT.

This rearrangement joins TRBV7-9 to TRBJ2-5, with TRBD2 identical over 9 bases. V lost 6 bases to trimming and J lost 2 bases; unmatched junction nucleotides: 16. Germline CDR1 SEHNR, CDR2 FQNEAQ (reference sequence). The CDR3 runs 18 residues. CDR3 in DNA: TGTGCCAGCAGACCAGGCGGTCTCAGCGGGGGGCGGCAAGAGACCCAGTACTTC. It codes for CASRPGGLSGGRQETQYF.

V gene TRBV5-1 combines with J gene TRBJ1-1; 7 bases align to TRBD1. Germline V CDR1 and CDR2: SGHRS, YFSETQ. J gave up 1 base and V 5 bases, and 5 bases lay outside the gene matches. The CDR3 consists of 14 residues. In DNA form, the CDR3 reads TGCGCCAGCAGTCAACAGGGGTGGAACACTGAAGCTTTCTTT. This sequence encodes CASSQQGWNTEAFF.

The CDR3 nucleotides are TGTGCCAGCAGAGAACAACCTTTAGGGGTCGGAGATGAGCAGTTCTTC. Translated, it gives CASREQPLGVGDEQFF. This rearrangement joins TRBV2 to TRBJ2-1; D may be TRBD1 (5 bases). Germline V lookup: CDR1 SNHLY, CDR2 FYNNEI. The V gene lost 6 bases and the J gene lost 8 bases, with 23 bases spanning the gap. This CDR3 contains 16 residues.

The chain joins TRBV27 to TRBJ1-1; D gene unclear. The CDR3 runs 14 residues. Trimming removed 2 bases at V and 3 bases at J, with 10 bases between. Germline V CDR1 and CDR2: MNHEY, SMNVEV (reference sequence). The CDR3: CASSLVRRDTEAFF. The CDR3 DNA reads as TGTGCCAGCAGTTTAGTCAGGCGGGACACTGAAGCTTTCTTT.

This chain joins TRBV27 and TRBJ1-1; 7 bases are a match to TRBD1. V was pared by 0 bases and J by 0 bases, with 10 bases of the junction left unmatched. The length of the CDR3 is 18 residues. Germline V gene data show CDR1 as MNHEY and CDR2 as SMNVEV (reference sequence). Here the CDR3 reads CASSLSTGTKPLNTEAFF. The CDR3 DNA is TGTGCCAGCAGTTTATCGACAGGGACAAAGCCTTTGAACACTGAAGCTTTCTTT.

As to this clone: The same CDR3 can be traced to other DNA sequences in this sample. The chain is built from TRBV6-1 and TRBJ1-2; 9 bases are shared with TRBD1. V was pared by 3 bases and J by 3 bases, with 2 bases of the junction left unmatched. The CDR3 covers 14 residues. CDR1 and CDR2 from the germline V gene are MNHNS and SASEGT. The CDR3 loop is CASSETGGDYGYTF. The CDR3 DNA reads as TGTGCCAGCAGTGAGACAGGGGGGGACTATGGCTACACCTTC.

CDR3 bases: TGTGCCAGCAGCCAAGGGGGACAGGGTGGTCGAGATACGCAGTATTTT. It codes for CASSQGGQGGRDTQYF. J is TRBJ2-3 and V is TRBV14, with TRBD1 identical over 9 bases. The germline V gene encodes CDR1 SGHDN and CDR2 FVKESK. With 1 base clipped from V and 5 bases from J, the junction kept 7 bases outside the gene matches. CDR3 size: 16 residues.

The rearrangement uses TRBV13 and TRBJ1-3; no clear D gene. The germline CDR1 and CDR2 sequences are PRHDT and FYEKMQ (reference sequence). This CDR3 has 14 amino acids. Between the trimmed V and J ends, which lost 7 bases and 1 base, there was a span of 11 bases. This CDR3 is CASTSGMSGNTIYF. CDR3 coding DNA: TGTGCCAGCACCTCCGGGATGTCTGGAAACACCATATATTTT.

The chain carries TRBV6-1 and TRBJ1-4; 9 nucleotides line up with TRBD1. V trimming: 2 bases; J trimming: 7 bases; junction bases outside the gene matches: 5. The germline V gene encodes CDR1 MNHNS and CDR2 SASEGT. This CDR3 is 15 amino acids long. CDR3 protein: CASSEPVGQGEKLFF. CDR3 nucleotide sequence: TGTGCCAGCAGTGAACCGGTGGGACAGGGTGAAAAACTGTTTTTT.

Only a few counts were recorded for this clone. The chain couples TRBV7-9 to TRBJ2-2; D is undetermined. This CDR3 comprises 14 residues. Germline CDR1 and CDR2: SEHNR and FQNEAQ (reference sequence). The V and J ends lost 2 bases and 5 bases respectively, with 9 bases between them. The CDR3 DNA reads TGTGCCAGCAGCTTATTTGGAGATACCGGGGAGCTGTTTTTT. Translating it yields CASSLFGDTGELFF.

The rearrangement uses TRBV7-8 and TRBJ2-7; 9 positions match TRBD1. Trimming cost V 5 bases and J 3 bases; bases outside gene matches: 11. Germline lookup yields CDR1 SGHVS and CDR2 FQNEAQ. This CDR3 has 16 amino acids. In DNA form, the CDR3 reads TGTGCCAGCAGCGGAGGAAGTACAGGGGGCTACTACGAGCAGTACGTC. Translation: CASSGGSTGGYYEQYV.